In its sample, the clone carrying this T cell receptor (beta chain) was seen a few times. The CDR3 consists of 18 residues. Germline loops: CDR1 DFQATT, CDR2 SNEGSKA (reference sequence). The V and J ends lost 3 bases and 9 bases, in that order; junction bases with no gene match: 22. Described time point: newly diagnosed GD, antithyroid drugs for less than 3 months. Isolated PBMC RNA provided the starting material for the TCR library. The sample comes from a study of regulatory T cells in long-lasting Graves disease. CDR3 regions were amplified by Arm-PCR using iRepertoire HTBI primers to build TCR beta libraries. TCRdb fed the multiplex PCR reads into MiXCR, producing one record per CDR3 protein. Among 530,000 or so distinct CDR3 sequences listed, more than 15% were seen once. This same sample was also part of a study on T cells in Graves' hyperthyroidism and ophthalmopathy. According to that study: In blood, most of the thyroid clonotypes expanded above 0.001 were also present.

Sequenced here: peripheral blood mononuclear cells (PBMCs), sampled at new diagnosis, from a patient treated with antithyroid drugs. The rearrangement links TRBV20-1 to TRBJ2-1; 8 positions agree with TRBD2. The source of this sequence is a man between 18 and 29 years old with Graves disease. CDR3 in amino acids: CSARARDRTSTLRGEQFF. The CDR3 nucleotides read TGCAGTGCTAGGGCCCGTGATCGGACTAGCACCCTACGGGGTGAGCAGTTCTTC.